The text below deals with one TCR beta chain. This entry belongs to a study of blood T cell repertoires in COVID-19. Study at large: The origin of the acute and convalescent COVID-19 samples was the United States, Italy and Spain. T cells, B-cell-depleted T cells, or PBMCs provided the cDNA or gDNA that served as material.

The germline V and J ends were trimmed by 1 base and 4 bases, with 12 bases remaining between them. The CDR3 runs to 15 residues. CDR1 and CDR2 from the germline V gene are MNHNS and SASEGT. Methods used by the authors: Estimated nucleated cell counts came from reference gene primer amplification. Measured with immunoSEQ multiplex PCR; TCRdb has only the in-frame clones, and not every one. V and J calls and clone size are as listed in that table; D and trimming were resolved from the DNA. This table holds 65,000 to 80,000 clones, roughly nine tenths found once. This TCR was sampled from a human donor in a cohort sampled during active COVID-19. The sequenced sample consisted of peripheral blood. The chain employs TRBV6-1 and TRBJ2-3, with D hard to call. CDR3 coding DNA: TGTGCCAGCAGTGAAGGAGCTAGTGGATCAGATACGCAGTATTTT. This translates into CASSEGASGSDTQYF.